This paragraph reports one T cell receptor beta chain. Its specificity is unknown. Germline V gene lookup returns CDR1 MNHEY and CDR2 SMNVEV (reference sequence). The V end lost 10 bases, the J end lost 2 bases, and 17 bases lay between the germline ends. This CDR3 has 14 amino acids. The sample belongs to a study of chemoradiotherapy in HPV16-positive cancers. Study-wide results and limits: The functional HPV-specific definition rests on just a couple of HPV16-positive patients. Candidate HPV-specific clones and E7-related TCR motifs grew in tumor during treatment.

This table comes from immunoSEQ multiplex PCR, and its TCRdb copy is limited to in-frame clones, with some not included. This table holds 7,500 or so clones, about 70% found once. This clonotype was obtained from a human donor with HPV-associated anogenital cancer. The sequenced sample was tumor tissue, obtained from a patient who underwent chemoradiotherapy. This chain uses TRBV27 with TRBJ1-1; possible D gene TRBD1, 6 bases. DNA of the CDR3: TGTGCCACCTTAAAGGACAGCCGTAACACTGAAGCTTTCTTT. Protein product: CATLKDSRNTEAFF.